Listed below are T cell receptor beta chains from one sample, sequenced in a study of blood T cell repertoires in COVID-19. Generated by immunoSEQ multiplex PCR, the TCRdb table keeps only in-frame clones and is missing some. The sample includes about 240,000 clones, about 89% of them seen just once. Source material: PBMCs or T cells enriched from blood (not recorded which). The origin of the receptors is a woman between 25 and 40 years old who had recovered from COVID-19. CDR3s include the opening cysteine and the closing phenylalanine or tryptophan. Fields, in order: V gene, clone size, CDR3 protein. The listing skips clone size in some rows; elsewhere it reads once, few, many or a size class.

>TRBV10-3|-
CAITGLAGAYEQYF
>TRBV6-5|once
CATSTGRYEKLFF
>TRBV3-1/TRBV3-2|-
CASSLDIQGAEAFF
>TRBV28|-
CASGGREGNIQYF
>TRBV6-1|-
CASSEPGQGFTTQYF
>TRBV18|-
CASSADIREAFF
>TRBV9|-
CASSVGDRNTEAFF
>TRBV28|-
CASSLLAGVYEQYF
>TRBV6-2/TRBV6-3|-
CASSSRGGETQYF
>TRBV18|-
CASSSSRGNEQFF
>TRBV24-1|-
CATSARTGGVNEQFF
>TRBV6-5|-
CASRSQGGDGYTF
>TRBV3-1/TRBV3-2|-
CASKQGAYEQYF
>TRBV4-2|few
CASSPGTGGDIAGELFF
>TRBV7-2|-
CASSLVGTGDYGYTF
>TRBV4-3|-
CASSRLAGSGEQFF
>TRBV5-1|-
CASSTSTGGEEKLFF
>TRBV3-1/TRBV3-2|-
CASSVFDYMNTGELFF
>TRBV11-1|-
CASSLGGPGYNEQFF
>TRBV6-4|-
CASSQGTSSTDTQYF
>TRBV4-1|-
CASSQAVGTEAFF
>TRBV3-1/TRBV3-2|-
CASSHAVPNTEAFF
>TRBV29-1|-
CSVAKNNEQFF
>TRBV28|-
CASSAGTRAQGTDTQYF
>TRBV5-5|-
CASSLGRAGNTIYF
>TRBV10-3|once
CAISDPGLAESSYEQYF
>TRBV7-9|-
CASSKEGRTEAFF
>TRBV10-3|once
CAIPSTDRGLLHGYTF
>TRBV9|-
CASSLIAANTGELFF
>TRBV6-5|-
CASGRGGGNTIYF
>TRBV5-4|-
CASSSYRDRANEQFF
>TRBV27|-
CASSRTEETYEQYF
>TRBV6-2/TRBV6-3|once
CASSYHINRDFGEQFF
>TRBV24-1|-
CATSASTDEQFF
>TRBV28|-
CASSPMTGTGDYGYTF
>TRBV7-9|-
CASETHREAFF